This T cell receptor (beta chain) was obtained from a study of T cell responses to AZD1222 COVID-19 vaccine. Method: immunoSEQ multiplex PCR; TCRdb's copy keeps in-frame clones and lacks some. This table has about 110,000 clones, 80% to 90% appearing once. CDR3 size: 14 residues. Trimming removed 0 bases from V and 0 bases from J, with 6 bases in between. Germline lookup yields CDR1 LGHNA and CDR2 YNFKEQ. This TCR was recovered from an adult in good health. The chain employs TRBV4-2 and TRBJ2-7; D uncertain. The source was peripheral blood, collected on day 0 of AZD1222 vaccination. CDR3 nucleotide sequence: TGTGCCAGCAGCCAAGACAAGGGCTCCTACGAGCAGTACTTC. Translated: CASSQDKGSYEQYF.